This T cell receptor beta chain appears in the sequencing data of a study of Graves' ophthalmopathy and Graves' hyperthyroidism. Hyperthyroidism cases were recent diagnoses of under 2 months' duration in people aged 18 to 65. Excluded were patients with other autoimmune diseases, uncontrolled infections, pregnancy or lactation. V lost 6 bases, J lost 5 bases, and 28 bases lay in between. The germline V gene encodes CDR1 SNHLY and CDR2 FYNNEI. This CDR3 comprises 18 residues. Beta-chain TCR CDR3 regions were amplified from RNA transcripts. First-round RT-PCR relied on HTBI primers, and a second-round multiplex PCR came next. TCRdb reanalysed the multiplex PCR reads using MiXCR and keeps one entry per CDR3 protein. The repertoire holds over a million distinct CDR3 sequences, with about two fifths as singletons.

J is TRBJ2-5 and V is TRBV2; D possibly matches TRBD1 or TRBD2 (7 bases each). The TCR comes from an adult man with Graves' hyperthyroidism. The sample consisted of peripheral blood or thyroid tissue (not recorded which). CDR3 sequence reads: CASSPGDSRLASWETQYF. In DNA form, the CDR3 reads TGTGCCAGCAGCCCCGGGGACAGTAGACTAGCTTCGTGGGAGACCCAGTACTTC.